The T cell receptor beta chain under discussion was sequenced for a study of blood T cell repertoires in COVID-19. In the study overall: Collection of acute and convalescent COVID-19 samples took place in the United States, Italy and Spain. T cells, B-cell-depleted T cells, or PBMCs supplied cDNA or gDNA.

In the original analysis: For nucleated cells, counts were estimated from reference gene primer amplification. Profiling relied on immunoSEQ multiplex PCR, and the TCRdb table lists in-frame clones only, not all of them. The DNA gave D and trimming, while V, J and clone size come from that table. The repertoire includes about 100,000 clones, approximately 90% of them detected once, and 4% to 4.5% sits in the top ten. The V end lost 1 base, the J end lost 2 bases, and 7 bases lay between the germline ends. The CDR3 runs to 14 residues. Per germline, CDR1 KGHDR and CDR2 SFDVKD. Recruited during active infection, patients (from Seattle) were subsequently followed longitudinally.

Source material: peripheral blood. The rearrangement joins TRBV24-1 to TRBJ1-2; no clear D. The sequence derives from a human donor with COVID-19, enrolled during active disease. The donor label of this sample is uncertain. CDR3 region: CATSDFSGNYGYTF. The CDR3 DNA sequence: TGTGCCACCAGTGATTTTTCAGGAAACTATGGCTACACCTTC.